This is a list of T cell receptor beta chains from one sample in a study of blood T cells in healthy people across ages. A single record per CDR3 protein comes from TCRdb applying MiXCR to the 5' RACE reads. Of 1,800,000 or so distinct CDR3 sequences in the sample, 35% to 50% were seen once. Sequenced material: blood. The receptor set was obtained from a human donor in good health. Both conserved end residues are part of each CDR3. A D gene is named only where the DNA matches it firmly. Clone size, where shown, is once, few, many, or a class for clones that have expanded.

clone size: NA
D gene: NA
V gene: TRBV30
J gene: TRBJ1-2
CDR3 length: 15
CDR3 DNA: TGTGCCTGGAGTGTAGTAGGGGCGCAAGGCTATGGCTACACCTTC
CDR3 protein: CAWSVVGAQGYGYTF

clone size: NA
D gene: NA
V gene: TRBV5-1
J gene: TRBJ1-1
CDR3 length: 16
CDR3 DNA: TGCGCCAGCAGCTTGGGACATTCGGTCGAGGGGACTGAAGCTTTCTTT
CDR3 protein: CASSLGHSVEGTEAFF

clone size: NA
D gene: NA
V gene: TRBV6-2/TRBV6-3
J gene: TRBJ1-5
CDR3 length: 15
CDR3 DNA: TGTGCCAGCAGAAACGGACAGATAAGTAATCAGCCCCAGCATTTT
CDR3 protein: CASRNGQISNQPQHF

clone size: NA
D gene: TRBD1
V gene: TRBV7-3
J gene: TRBJ2-3
CDR3 length: 13
CDR3 DNA: TGTGCCAGCAGCCCCATGGGGACAGATGCGCAGTATTTT
CDR3 protein: CASSPMGTDAQYF

clone size: NA
D gene: NA
V gene: TRBV7-3
J gene: TRBJ1-1
CDR3 length: 15
CDR3 DNA: TGTGCCAGCAGCTTATATTCGGACTCGTGGACTGAAGCTTTCTTT
CDR3 protein: CASSLYSDSWTEAFF

clone size: NA
D gene: TRBD1
V gene: TRBV29-1
J gene: TRBJ1-1
CDR3 length: 15
CDR3 DNA: TGCAGGGGAGGAGGGGACAGAGAGTCGAACACTGAAGCTTTCTTT
CDR3 protein: CRGGGDRESNTEAFF

clone size: NA
D gene: NA
V gene: TRBV7-2
J gene: TRBJ2-3
CDR3 length: 16
CDR3 DNA: TGTGCCAGCAGCTACTTAGCGACGGGGCTCACAGATACGCAGTATTTT
CDR3 protein: CASSYLATGLTDTQYF

clone size: few
D gene: NA
V gene: TRBV6-1
J gene: TRBJ2-7
CDR3 length: 12
CDR3 DNA: TGTGCCAGCAGTGAAGACGCCTACGAGCAGTACTTC
CDR3 protein: CASSEDAYEQYF

clone size: NA
D gene: NA
V gene: TRBV5-1
J gene: TRBJ1-2
CDR3 length: 14
CDR3 DNA: TGCGCCAGCAGCTTGGAGGGTGGGGCTGAAGGCTACACCTTC
CDR3 protein: CASSLEGGAEGYTF

clone size: few
D gene: NA
V gene: TRBV5-5
J gene: TRBJ1-1
CDR3 length: 12
CDR3 DNA: TGTGCCAGCAGCCCGCGTGAGTCTGAAGCTTTCTTT
CDR3 protein: CASSPRESEAFF

clone size: many
D gene: NA
V gene: TRBV12-3/TRBV12-4
J gene: TRBJ1-2
CDR3 length: 14
CDR3 DNA: TGCGCCAGCAGCTTGGGGGCCTCTAACTATGGCTACACCTTC
CDR3 protein: CASSLGASNYGYTF

clone size: NA
D gene: TRBD1
V gene: TRBV28
J gene: TRBJ2-3
CDR3 length: 17
CDR3 DNA: TGTGCCAGCAGCCCGACCGGGACAGGGGACCCAACAGATACGCAGTATTTT
CDR3 protein: CASSPTGTGDPTDTQYF

clone size: NA
D gene: TRBD2
V gene: TRBV5-1
J gene: TRBJ2-3
CDR3 length: 16
CDR3 DNA: TGTGCCAGCAGCATACGGGACTACCCTATGACAGATACGCAGTATTTT
CDR3 protein: CASSIRDYPMTDTQYF

clone size: few
D gene: NA
V gene: TRBV20-1
J gene: TRBJ1-5
CDR3 length: 13
CDR3 DNA: TGCAGTGCTAAGACAGAGGGCAATCAGCCCCAGCATTTT
CDR3 protein: CSAKTEGNQPQHF

clone size: few
D gene: TRBD2
V gene: TRBV3-1
J gene: TRBJ2-1
CDR3 length: 14
CDR3 DNA: TGTGCCAGCAGAACCACTAGCGGGGGCAATGAGCAGTTCTTC
CDR3 protein: CASRTTSGGNEQFF

clone size: NA
D gene: NA
V gene: TRBV2
J gene: TRBJ2-1
CDR3 length: 14
CDR3 DNA: TGTGCCAGCATCGGGGTAAACTTCCGCAATGAGCAGGTCTTC
CDR3 protein: CASIGVNFRNEQVF

clone size: few
D gene: NA
V gene: TRBV3-1
J gene: TRBJ2-3
CDR3 length: 16
CDR3 DNA: TGTGCCAGCAGCCAGGTTGGTGCTAGTGTCACAGATACGCAGTATTTT
CDR3 protein: CASSQVGASVTDTQYF

clone size: few
D gene: TRBD2
V gene: TRBV12-3/TRBV12-4
J gene: TRBJ2-7
CDR3 length: 14
CDR3 DNA: TGTGCCAGCAGTTTAGGAGCGGGGGGGATCGAGCAGTACTTC
CDR3 protein: CASSLGAGGIEQYF

clone size: few
D gene: NA
V gene: TRBV27
J gene: TRBJ2-1
CDR3 length: 13
CDR3 DNA: TGTGCCAGCAGTCCCACTCAGGTCAATGAGCAGTTCTTC
CDR3 protein: CASSPTQVNEQFF

clone size: NA
D gene: NA
V gene: TRBV5-1
J gene: TRBJ2-5
CDR3 length: 14
CDR3 DNA: TGCGCCAGCAGCTTGGTGCCTAGCGATCAGACCCAGTACTTC
CDR3 protein: CASSLVPSDQTQYF

clone size: NA
D gene: NA
V gene: TRBV14
J gene: TRBJ2-1
CDR3 length: 17
CDR3 DNA: TGTGCCAGCAGCCTCCTAAAGGTCGACGGGGCCTACAATGAGCAGTTCTTC
CDR3 protein: CASSLLKVDGAYNEQFF

clone size: NA
D gene: NA
V gene: TRBV27
J gene: TRBJ1-1
CDR3 length: 15
CDR3 DNA: TGTGCCAGCAGTTCCCTACAGGGTATCAACACTGAAGCTTTCTTT
CDR3 protein: CASSSLQGINTEAFF

clone size: NA
D gene: NA
V gene: TRBV29-1
J gene: TRBJ2-7
CDR3 length: 14
CDR3 DNA: TGCAGCGTTGCAGTCACCGGACTTCGGCACGAGCAGTACTTC
CDR3 protein: CSVAVTGLRHEQYF

clone size: many
D gene: TRBD1
V gene: TRBV12-3/TRBV12-4
J gene: TRBJ2-7
CDR3 length: 14
CDR3 DNA: TGTGCCAGCAGCTTGGGACAGGGAACCTACGAGCAGTACTTC
CDR3 protein: CASSLGQGTYEQYF

clone size: NA
D gene: NA
V gene: TRBV20-1
J gene: TRBJ1-5
CDR3 length: 13
CDR3 DNA: TGCAGTGCCAGGACAACGGGCAATCGGCCCCAGCATTTT
CDR3 protein: CSARTTGNRPQHF

clone size: few
D gene: TRBD1
V gene: TRBV6-5
J gene: TRBJ1-2
CDR3 length: 15
CDR3 DNA: TGTGCCAGCAGTAGGGACAGAAGCTCTAACTATGGCTACACCTTC
CDR3 protein: CASSRDRSSNYGYTF

clone size: NA
D gene: NA
V gene: TRBV19
J gene: TRBJ2-1
CDR3 length: 13
CDR3 DNA: TGTGCCAGTAGTATAGCTCCCCACAATGAGCAGTTCTTC
CDR3 protein: CASSIAPHNEQFF

clone size: many
D gene: TRBD2
V gene: TRBV2
J gene: TRBJ2-3
CDR3 length: 15
CDR3 DNA: TGTGCCAGCCCTCCGTGGCGGGGGGACGACGATACGCAGTATTTT
CDR3 protein: CASPPWRGDDDTQYF

clone size: NA
D gene: NA
V gene: TRBV29-1
J gene: TRBJ1-1
CDR3 length: 12
CDR3 DNA: TGCAGCGTTGAAGATGCAACAGCTGAAGCTTTCTTT
CDR3 protein: CSVEDATAEAFF

clone size: NA
D gene: TRBD2
V gene: TRBV20-1
J gene: TRBJ2-7
CDR3 length: 13
CDR3 DNA: TGCAGTACGGGGGGGCGCGTGGCCTACGAGCAGTACTTC
CDR3 protein: CSTGGRVAYEQYF

clone size: NA
D gene: TRBD1
V gene: TRBV7-9
J gene: TRBJ1-2
CDR3 length: 18
CDR3 DNA: TGTGCCAGCAGCTTAGGAGGGGTACAGGGGGCGTCAGATAATGGCTACACCTTC
CDR3 protein: CASSLGGVQGASDNGYTF

clone size: NA
D gene: TRBD1
V gene: TRBV14
J gene: TRBJ2-2
CDR3 length: 15
CDR3 DNA: TGTGCCAGCAGCCAAAGACAGGGGCGTTACCGGGAGCTGTTTTTT
CDR3 protein: CASSQRQGRYRELFF

clone size: NA
D gene: NA
V gene: TRBV20-1
J gene: TRBJ2-3
CDR3 length: 14
CDR3 DNA: TGCAGTGCTGAGGGGGGATGGAGCACAGATACGCAGTATTTT
CDR3 protein: CSAEGGWSTDTQYF

clone size: NA
D gene: NA
V gene: TRBV6-6
J gene: TRBJ2-4
CDR3 length: 11
CDR3 DNA: TGTGCCAGCAGCAACAGGAACATTCAGTACTTC
CDR3 protein: CASSNRNIQYF

clone size: NA
D gene: TRBD1
V gene: TRBV11-2
J gene: TRBJ1-1
CDR3 length: 14
CDR3 DNA: TGTGCCAACAGCTTAGTCAGGGGGCGATCTGAAGCTTTCTTT
CDR3 protein: CANSLVRGRSEAFF

clone size: NA
D gene: NA
V gene: TRBV29-1
J gene: TRBJ1-2
CDR3 length: 15
CDR3 DNA: TGCAGCGTCGTCACACCGGGAGATGGTTTCTATGGCTACACCTTC
CDR3 protein: CSVVTPGDGFYGYTF

clone size: NA
D gene: NA
V gene: TRBV4-3
J gene: TRBJ2-1
CDR3 length: 17
CDR3 DNA: TGCGCCAGCAGCCAGGCGTGGATGAGGGAGAGGGCCAATGAGCAGTTCTTC
CDR3 protein: CASSQAWMRERANEQFF

clone size: few
D gene: TRBD2
V gene: TRBV12-3/TRBV12-4
J gene: TRBJ2-5
CDR3 length: 14
CDR3 DNA: TGTGCCAGCGCCCGGTCCGGGGGGAGCGGGACCCAGTACTTC
CDR3 protein: CASARSGGSGTQYF

clone size: NA
D gene: TRBD2
V gene: TRBV25-1
J gene: TRBJ2-3
CDR3 length: 16
CDR3 DNA: TGTGCCGTCGGGACTAGCGGGGGGCTTAGCACAGATACGCAGTATTTT
CDR3 protein: CAVGTSGGLSTDTQYF

clone size: NA
D gene: NA
V gene: TRBV6-2/TRBV6-3
J gene: TRBJ1-2
CDR3 length: 12
CDR3 DNA: TGTGCCAGCACGGACGGACACTATGGCTACACCTTC
CDR3 protein: CASTDGHYGYTF

clone size: NA
D gene: NA
V gene: TRBV7-3
J gene: TRBJ2-3
CDR3 length: 14
CDR3 DNA: TGTGTCAGCAGCTTCGGACTAAGCACAGATACGCAGTATTTT
CDR3 protein: CVSSFGLSTDTQYF

clone size: many
D gene: NA
V gene: TRBV29-1
J gene: TRBJ2-1
CDR3 length: 14
CDR3 DNA: TGCAGCGTTGCCCCCTCGCGGCTCTACAATGAGCAGTTCTTC
CDR3 protein: CSVAPSRLYNEQFF

clone size: NA
D gene: NA
V gene: TRBV6-2/TRBV6-3
J gene: TRBJ1-1
CDR3 length: 16
CDR3 DNA: TGTGCCAGCAGTTACTCTTCCATTGGGGCGAACACTGGAGCTTTCTTT
CDR3 protein: CASSYSSIGANTGAFF

clone size: few
D gene: NA
V gene: TRBV28
J gene: TRBJ2-7
CDR3 length: 14
CDR3 DNA: TGTGCCAGCAGTATTTGGAAAGGGACCAACGAGCAGTACTTC
CDR3 protein: CASSIWKGTNEQYF